This T cell receptor beta chain was recorded in a study of T cell changes during pregnancy in multiple sclerosis (dated by TCRdb to between 2018 and 2021). With regard to the full study: The study examined how the T cell repertoire changed over the course of pregnancy in women with multiple sclerosis.

Library prep was done by the immunoSEQ multiplex PCR assay. TCRdb obtained this table from immuneACCESS and retained in-frame rearrangements with V and J assigned. These tables miss some clones; where compared with another copy, unresolved V genes account for less than half of the shortfall, and the remainder is unexplained. For this sample the table gives under 70,000 clones, of which roughly 89% were detected only once. The top ten clones comprise about 0.5% of the sample. Remarks on this clone: This clone's antigen is unknown. Per-nucleotide qualities are absent, and no much larger clonotype sits a single base away.

Ends trimmed: V by 3 bases, J by 7 bases; bases unmatched to a gene: 5. The germline V gene (reference sequence) yields SGHNT for CDR1 and YYREEE for CDR2. Measured from the cysteine to the phenylalanine, the CDR3 is 13 residues long. Only the CDR3 DNA is retained, 39 bases long and in frame from the first base. This specimen was CD4+ T cells from peripheral blood mononuclear cells, taken after pregnancy. The chain employs TRBV5-4 and TRBJ1-1; TRBD1 fits 8 bases in the junction. This TCR derives from a female donor in good health, enrolled as a control in a pregnancy study. The CDR3 corresponds to CASSYYRGIEAFF. At the DNA level, the sequence is TGTGCCAGCAGCTATTACAGGGGGATTGAAGCTTTCTTT.